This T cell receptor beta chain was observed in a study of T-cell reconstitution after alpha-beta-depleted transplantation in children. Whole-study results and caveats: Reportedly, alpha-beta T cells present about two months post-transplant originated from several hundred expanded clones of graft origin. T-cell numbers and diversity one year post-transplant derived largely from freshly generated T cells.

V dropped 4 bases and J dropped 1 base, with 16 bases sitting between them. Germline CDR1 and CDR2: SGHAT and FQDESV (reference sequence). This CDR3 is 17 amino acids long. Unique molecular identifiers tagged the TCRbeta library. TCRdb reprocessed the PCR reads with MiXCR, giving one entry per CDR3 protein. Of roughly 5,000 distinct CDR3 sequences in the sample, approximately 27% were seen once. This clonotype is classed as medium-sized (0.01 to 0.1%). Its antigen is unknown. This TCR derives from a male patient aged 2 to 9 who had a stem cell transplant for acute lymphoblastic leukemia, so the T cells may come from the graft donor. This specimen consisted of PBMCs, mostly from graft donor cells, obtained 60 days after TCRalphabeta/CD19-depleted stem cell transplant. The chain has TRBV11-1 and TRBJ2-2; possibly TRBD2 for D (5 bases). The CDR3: CASSSEQGRRNTGELFF. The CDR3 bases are TGTGCCAGCAGCTCGGAGCAAGGGAGAAGGAACACCGGGGAGCTGTTTTTT.